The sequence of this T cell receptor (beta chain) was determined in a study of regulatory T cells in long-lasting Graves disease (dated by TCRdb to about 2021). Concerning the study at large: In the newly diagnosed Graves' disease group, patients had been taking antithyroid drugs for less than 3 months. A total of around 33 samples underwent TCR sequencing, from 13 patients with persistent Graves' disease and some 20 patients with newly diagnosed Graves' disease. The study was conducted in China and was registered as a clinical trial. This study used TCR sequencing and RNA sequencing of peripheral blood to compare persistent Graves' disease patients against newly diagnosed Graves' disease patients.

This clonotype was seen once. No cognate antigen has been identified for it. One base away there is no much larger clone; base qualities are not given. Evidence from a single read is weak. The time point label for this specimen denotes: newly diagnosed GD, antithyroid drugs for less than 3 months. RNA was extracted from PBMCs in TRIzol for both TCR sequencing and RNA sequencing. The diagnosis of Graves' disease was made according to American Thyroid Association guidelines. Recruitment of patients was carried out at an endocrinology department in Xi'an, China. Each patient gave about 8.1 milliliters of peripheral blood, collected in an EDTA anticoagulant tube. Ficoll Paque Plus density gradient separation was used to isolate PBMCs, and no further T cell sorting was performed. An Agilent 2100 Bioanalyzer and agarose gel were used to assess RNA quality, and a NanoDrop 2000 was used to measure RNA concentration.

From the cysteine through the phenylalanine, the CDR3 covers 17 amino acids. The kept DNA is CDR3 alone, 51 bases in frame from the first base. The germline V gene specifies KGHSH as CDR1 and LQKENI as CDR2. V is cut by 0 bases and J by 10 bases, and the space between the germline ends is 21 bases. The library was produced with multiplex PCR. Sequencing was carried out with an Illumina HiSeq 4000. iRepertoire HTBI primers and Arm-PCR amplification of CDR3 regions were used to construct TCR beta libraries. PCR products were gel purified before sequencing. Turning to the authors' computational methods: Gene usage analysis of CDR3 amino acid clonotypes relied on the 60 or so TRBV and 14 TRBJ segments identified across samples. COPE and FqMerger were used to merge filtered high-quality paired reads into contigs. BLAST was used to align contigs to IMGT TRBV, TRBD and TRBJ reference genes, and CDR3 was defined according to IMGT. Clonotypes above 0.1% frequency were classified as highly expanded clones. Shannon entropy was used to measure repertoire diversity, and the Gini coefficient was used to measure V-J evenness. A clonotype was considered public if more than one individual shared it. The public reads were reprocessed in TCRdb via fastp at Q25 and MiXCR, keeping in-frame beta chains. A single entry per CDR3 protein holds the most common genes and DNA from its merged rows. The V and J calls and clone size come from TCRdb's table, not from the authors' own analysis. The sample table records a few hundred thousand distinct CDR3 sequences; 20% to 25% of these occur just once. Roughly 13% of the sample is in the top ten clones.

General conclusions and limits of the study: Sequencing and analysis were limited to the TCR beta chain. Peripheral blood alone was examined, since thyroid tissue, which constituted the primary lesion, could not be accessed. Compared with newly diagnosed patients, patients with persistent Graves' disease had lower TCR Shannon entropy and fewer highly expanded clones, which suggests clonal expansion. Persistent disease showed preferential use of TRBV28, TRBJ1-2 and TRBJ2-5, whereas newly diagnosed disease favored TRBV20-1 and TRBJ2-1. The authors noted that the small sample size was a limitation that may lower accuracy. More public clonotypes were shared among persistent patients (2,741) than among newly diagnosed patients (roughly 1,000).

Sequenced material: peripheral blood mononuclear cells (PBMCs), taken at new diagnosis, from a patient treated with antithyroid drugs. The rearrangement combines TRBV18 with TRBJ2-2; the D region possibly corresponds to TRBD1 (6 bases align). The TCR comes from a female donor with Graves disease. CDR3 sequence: CASSPPVSTGRREELFF. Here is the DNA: TGTGCCAGCTCACCACCGGTATCCACAGGGCGTAGGGAGGAGCTGTTTTTT.